What follows are 20 T cell receptor beta chains derived from one specimen sequenced in a study of beta chain features in type 1 diabetes. Overall study results and limits: Type 1 diabetes patients had TCRB CDR3s that were shorter (moderately but significantly so) in all four CD4+ subsets.

The antigens these receptors bind are not known. cDNA synthesis used the whole RNA isolate, giving expressed TCRB sequences. Assay: immunoSEQ multiplex PCR; the TCRdb copy retains only in-frame clones and omits some. The sample includes approximately 16,000 clones, less than 85% of them seen just once. Sequences were obtained from stem cell memory CD4+ T cells from blood. The receptors were sampled from a man aged 25 to 40 with type 1 diabetes.

The V and J genes are TRBV18 and TRBJ2-7; TRBD2 matches at 13 bases. The CDR3 is 16 amino acids. V gave up 3 bases and J gave up 0 bases; unmatched junction bases: 2. Per the germline V gene, CDR1 is KGHSH and CDR2 is LQKENI. The CDR3 protein is CASSPGLAGTSYEQYF. The CDR3 DNA sequence: TGTGCCAGCTCACCGGGACTAGCGGGGACCTCCTACGAGCAGTACTTC.

The chain couples TRBV28 to TRBJ2-7, with 10 bases fitting TRBD2. The CDR3 consists of 13 residues. The junction had 3 bases not matched to a gene; V was cut back by 7 bases and J by 3 bases. CDR1 and CDR2 from the germline V gene are MDHEN and SYDVKM. In nucleotides, the CDR3 is TGTGCCAGCACTAGCGGGGGCCTCTACGAGCAGTACTTC. It specifies CASTSGGLYEQYF. Variable domain in full (rest from reference TRBV28 and TRBJ2-7): DVKVTQSSRYLVKRTGEKVFLECVQDMDHENMFWYRQDPGLGLRLIYFSYDVKMKEKGDIPEGYSVSREKKERFSLILESASTNQTSMYLCASTSGGLYEQYFGPGTRLTVT.

The rearrangement links TRBV28 to TRBJ1-5; D may be TRBD1 (5 bases). Trimming shortened V by 4 bases and J by 9 bases, and 19 bases separated the two germline ends. Germline assignment: CDR1 MDHEN and CDR2 SYDVKM. The CDR3 has 15 amino acids. DNA for the CDR3: TGTGCCAGCAGTTCGTTGGGGCAGTGGGCCAGGCCCCAGCATTTT. Amino acid sequence: CASSSLGQWARPQHF.

The table lists this clone with a few counts. The V gene is TRBV7-6, the J gene TRBJ2-5, with unresolved D. Germline lookup yields CDR1 SGHVS and CDR2 FNYEAQ. This CDR3 is 14 amino acids long. Trimming pared 1 base from V and 8 bases from J, leaving 14 bases between. The CDR3 DNA reads TGTGCCAGCAGCTTAGGCCGGGTCGGTAACACCCAGTACTTC. Protein: CASSLGRVGNTQYF.

The chain links TRBV15 to TRBJ2-7; 8 bases line up with TRBD1. The CDR3 consists of 14 residues. Trimming took 8 bases from V and 1 from J; bases not matched to a gene: 7. From germline, CDR1 is LNHNV and CDR2 YYDKDF (reference sequence). CDR3 protein: CATGRDRSSYEQYF. The CDR3 DNA sequence: TGTGCCACCGGACGGGACAGGAGTTCCTACGAGCAGTACTTC.

V usage is TRBV10-3 and J usage is TRBJ1-1; D is ambiguous. Deletions cut 3 bases from V and 5 bases from J, with 10 bases between. CDR1 and CDR2 (germline): ENHRY, SYGVKD. The CDR3 has 13 residues. The CDR3 DNA is TGTGCCATCAGTGATAACCCCAGGACTGAAGCTTTCTTT. It yields the protein CAISDNPRTEAFF.

This clone has just one count. CDR3: CASSFNWDRTTQYF. The CDR3 nucleotides read TGTGCCAGCAGCTTTAACTGGGACAGAACTACGCAGTATTTT. This rearrangement joins TRBV5-6 to TRBJ2-3; 7 positions agree with TRBD1. The CDR3 runs to 14 residues. Germline CDR1 is SGHDT and CDR2 is YYEEEE. The ends lost 2 bases at V and 8 bases at J; junction bases unmatched: 8. Full variable domain (missing parts from reference TRBV5-6 and TRBJ2-3): DAGVTQSPTHLIKTRGQQVTLRCSPKSGHDTVSWYQQALGQGPQFIFQYYEEEERQRGNFPDRFSGHQFPNYSSELNVNALLLGDSALYLCASSFNWDRTTQYFGPGTRLTVL.

J is TRBJ1-2 and V is TRBV5-1; 9 bases are a match to TRBD1. V was clipped by 3 bases and J by 2 bases; unmatched bases: 2. In germline, CDR1 is SGHRS, CDR2 YFSETQ. CDR3 size: 14 residues. CDR3 loop: CASSSGQGNYGYTF. The CDR3 DNA reads TGCGCCAGCAGCTCGGGACAGGGAAACTATGGCTACACCTTC.

This clone has only a few counts. The chain joins TRBV7-9 to TRBJ2-7, with D perhaps matching TRBD1 (6 bases). The V end was cut by 3 bases, the J end by 2 bases, with 11 bases between. The CDR3 spans 14 residues. Germline V gene sequence: CDR1 SEHNR, CDR2 FQNEAQ (reference sequence). CDR3 sequence (DNA): TGTGCCAGCAGCTTTTTCGGGGACACCTACGAGCAGTACTTC. Residues: CASSFFGDTYEQYF. The whole variable domain, filled in from reference TRBV7-9 and TRBJ2-7, reads DTGVSQNPRHKITKRGQNVTFRCDPISEHNRLYWYRQTLGQGPEFLTYFQNEAQLEKSRLLSDRFSAERPKGSFSTLEIQRTEQGDSAMYLCASSFFGDTYEQYFGPGTRLTVT.

The chain recombines TRBV23-1 with TRBJ1-1; D gene uncertain. Being an ORF, TRBV23-1 has a function that is uncertain. This CDR3 contains 13 residues. Trimming left V 11 bases short and J 4 bases short, with 17 bases between. The CDR3 nucleotides read TGCGCCTATAGCTCGCGAAGTGTCACTGAAGCTTTCTTT. Translating gives CAYSSRSVTEAFF.

The J gene is TRBJ1-6, the V gene TRBV29-1; 7 nucleotides match TRBD1. CDR1 and CDR2 (germline): SQVTM, ANQGSEA. Trimming at V came to 6 bases and at J to 3 bases, leaving 8 bases not matched to a gene. This CDR3 region has 15 residues. The CDR3 here is CSVRDRDSYNSPLHF. Here the CDR3 DNA reads TGCAGCGTCAGGGACCGGGACAGCTATAATTCACCCCTCCACTTT.

The chain links TRBV2 to TRBJ2-2, with 7 bases that match TRBD2. The V and J ends lost 5 bases and 1 base, in that order; junction bases with no gene match: 7. This CDR3 region has 16 residues. Per the germline V gene, CDR1 is SNHLY and CDR2 is FYNNEI. CDR3 sequence (DNA): TGTGCCAGCAGTTCCAACGGGGGGATGAACACCGGGGAGCTGTTTTTT. It is translated as CASSSNGGMNTGELFF.

The CDR3 DNA follows: TGTGCCAGCAGTTGGGTAGCGGTGGGGCTGGGGGAGACCCAGTACTTC. Its translation is CASSWVAVGLGETQYF. The rearrangement links TRBV7-2 to TRBJ2-5, with a weak D call TRBD2 (6 bases). The germline V gene has CDR1 SGHTA and CDR2 FQGNSA. V was shortened by 6 bases and J by 5 bases, with 22 bases between the two germline ends. The CDR3 extends over 16 amino acids.

This clone was detected only a few times. This sequence joins TRBV2 and TRBJ2-1; D is undetermined. Germline loops: CDR1 SNHLY, CDR2 FYNNEI. CDR3 length: 14 residues. V lost 6 bases, J lost 4 bases, and 13 bases lay in between. CDR3 nucleotides: TGTGCCAGCAGCCTTCTGCCCCGGTACAATGAGCAGTTCTTC. As protein: CASSLLPRYNEQFF.

The chain combines TRBV19 with TRBJ1-2, with TRBD1 identical over 9 bases. Trimming removed 4 bases from V and 2 bases from J; junction bases left unmatched: 5. Looked up from germline, CDR1 is LNHDA and CDR2 is SQIVND (reference sequence). The CDR3 has 15 amino acids. The CDR3 protein is CASSRAGTGNYGYTF. The CDR3 DNA sequence: TGTGCCAGTAGTAGGGCCGGGACAGGGAACTATGGCTACACCTTC.

The J gene is TRBJ2-3, the V gene TRBV4-2, with TRBD2 matching over 10 bases. Germline assignment: CDR1 LGHNA and CDR2 YNFKEQ. This CDR3 has 16 amino acids. The ends lost 4 bases at V and 0 bases at J; junction bases unmatched: 4. The CDR3 here is CASSRSGGTSTDTQYF. CDR3 nucleotide sequence: TGTGCCAGCAGCCGTAGCGGGGGGACCAGCACAGATACGCAGTATTTT.

The chain joins TRBV27 to TRBJ2-3; 8 nucleotides agree with TRBD1. Trimming cost V 4 bases and J 5 bases; bases outside gene matches: 8. This CDR3 has 15 amino acids. Germline V CDR1 and CDR2: MNHEY, SMNVEV (reference sequence). The chain's CDR3 is CASSYRTGRIDTQYF. Here the CDR3 DNA reads TGTGCCAGCAGTTACCGGACAGGGCGGATAGATACGCAGTATTTT.

The chain is built from TRBV7-8 and TRBJ2-2, with 12 bases lining up with TRBD1. The CDR3 runs to 16 residues. With V trimmed by 4 bases and J by 6 bases, 6 bases remained unmatched. Germline V gives CDR1 SGHVS, CDR2 FQNEAQ. The CDR3 loop reads CASSSGTGGAPGELFF. DNA for the CDR3: TGTGCCAGCAGCTCCGGGACAGGGGGCGCCCCCGGGGAGCTGTTTTTT.

This clone was picked up a small number of times. The gene calls are TRBV4-1 and TRBJ1-4; TRBD1 agrees at 8 bases. This CDR3 region has 16 residues. CDR1 is MGHRA and CDR2 is YSYEKL in the germline V gene. After removal of 1 base from V and 8 bases from J, the junction contained 9 bases not matched to a gene. CDR3 loop: CASSQGKTGGPEKLFF. CDR3 bases: TGCGCCAGCAGCCAAGGGAAAACAGGGGGACCCGAAAAACTGTTTTTT.

The CDR3 DNA follows: TGCGCCAGCAGCCCCACCCCGGGACAGGAACCCTATACTAACTATGGCTACACCTTC. It specifies CASSPTPGQEPYTNYGYTF. This rearrangement joins TRBV4-3 to TRBJ1-2, with 8 bases fitting TRBD1. Germline-derived CDR1 and CDR2 are LGHNA and YSLEER. The CDR3 sequence is 19 residues long. With 4 bases clipped from V and 0 bases from J, the junction kept 16 bases outside the gene matches.